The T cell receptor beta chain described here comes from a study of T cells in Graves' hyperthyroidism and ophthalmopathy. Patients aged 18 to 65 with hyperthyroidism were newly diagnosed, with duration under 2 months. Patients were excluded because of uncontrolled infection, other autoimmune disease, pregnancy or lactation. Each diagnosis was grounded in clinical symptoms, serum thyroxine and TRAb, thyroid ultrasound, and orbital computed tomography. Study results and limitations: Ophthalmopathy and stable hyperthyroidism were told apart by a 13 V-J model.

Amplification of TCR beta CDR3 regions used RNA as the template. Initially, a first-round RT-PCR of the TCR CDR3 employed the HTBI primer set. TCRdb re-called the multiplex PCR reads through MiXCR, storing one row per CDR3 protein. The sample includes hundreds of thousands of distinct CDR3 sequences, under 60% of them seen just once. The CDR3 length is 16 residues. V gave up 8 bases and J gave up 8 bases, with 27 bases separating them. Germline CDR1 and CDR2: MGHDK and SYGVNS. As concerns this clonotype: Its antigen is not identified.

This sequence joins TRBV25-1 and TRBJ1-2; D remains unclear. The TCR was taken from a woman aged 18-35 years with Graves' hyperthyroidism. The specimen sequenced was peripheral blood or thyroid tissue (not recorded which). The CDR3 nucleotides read TGTGCCAGCGTTGAAGATTTCCAAGGAGGAGACCAGGGCTACACCTTC. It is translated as CASVEDFQGGDQGYTF.